The 32 T cell receptor beta chains presented below share a single source sample, sequenced in a study of human T cells and chemical hapten exposure. Time point in this sample: pre-sensitization, week 0. The treatment was: therapeutic diphenylcyclopropenone sensitization with weekly scalp DPC. TCRdb itself ran the RACE reads through MiXCR, one entry per CDR3 protein. Found here are 380,000 or so distinct CDR3 sequences, about 5.4% of them singletons; the top ten hold under 9.5%. The material sequenced was whole blood, taken in connection with sensitization to the hapten diphenylcyclopropenone (DPC). The receptor set was obtained from a woman between 18 and 30 years old with alopecia areata. Some clones in this sample may be carry-over from other donors' samples.

The chain is built from TRBV28 and TRBJ1-3; tentatively, D is TRBD1 (5 bases). V lost 3 bases and J lost 4, with 10 bases in between. CDR1 and CDR2 (germline): MDHEN, SYDVKM. The CDR3 contains 14 residues. The CDR3 nucleotides read TGTGCCAGCAGTTTGGTCAGGGTAGGAAACACCATATATTTT. It yields the protein CASSLVRVGNTIYF.

This clonotype was seen ten or more times. The rearrangement joins TRBV15 to TRBJ2-5; the D gene could be TRBD1 or TRBD2 (5 bases each). In germline, CDR1 is LNHNV, CDR2 YYDKDF (reference sequence). The CDR3 contains 15 residues. The V and J ends lost 0 bases and 2 bases respectively, with 10 bases between them. The CDR3 sequence is CATSRDPGRQETQYF. The CDR3 nucleotides are TGTGCCACCAGCAGAGATCCGGGGCGGCAAGAGACCCAGTACTTC.

V is TRBV20-1 and J is TRBJ2-3, with 12 bases fitting TRBD2. Per the germline V gene, CDR1 is DFQATT and CDR2 is SNEGSKA (reference sequence). The V and J ends lost 6 bases and 2 bases, in that order; junction bases with no gene match: 6. This CDR3 has 15 amino acids. CDR3 protein: CSAPTSGGITDTQYF. DNA for the CDR3: TGCAGTGCACCGACTAGCGGGGGAATCACAGATACGCAGTATTTT.

This clonotype was observed at least ten times. The rearrangement joins TRBV5-1 to TRBJ1-2, with 7 bases lining up with TRBD1. From germline, CDR1 is SGHRS and CDR2 YFSETQ. The CDR3 extends over 12 amino acids. Unmatched junction bases numbered 5, after V lost 3 bases and J lost 9 bases. The CDR3 loop is CASSSQGLRYTF. As DNA, the CDR3 is TGCGCCAGCAGCTCACAGGGGTTGCGCTACACCTTC.

At least ten counts were recorded for this clonotype. The chain combines TRBV29-1 with TRBJ2-6; D may be TRBD2 (5 bases). The CDR3 sequence is 16 residues long. Germline V lookup: CDR1 SQVTM, CDR2 ANQGSEA. V was clipped by 5 bases and J by 0 bases, with 14 bases between them. Here the CDR3 DNA reads TGCAGCGTTTTCCCGGCTGAGGGCTCTGGGGCCAACGTCCTGACTTTC. Residues: CSVFPAEGSGANVLTF.

The table lists this clonotype with a few counts. This chain joins TRBV4-2 and TRBJ2-7; D might be TRBD1 or TRBD2, each matching 6 bases. The CDR3 totals 15 residues. The V end lost 4 bases, the J end lost 4 bases, and 17 bases lay between the germline ends. Germline V CDR1 and CDR2: LGHNA, YNFKEQ. CDR3 in amino acids: CASSLSEGGLYEQYF. The CDR3 nucleotides are TGTGCCAGCAGCCTATCGGAGGGGGGTCTATACGAGCAGTACTTC.

This clonotype has ten or more counts. The chain recombines TRBV12-3 or TRBV12-4 with TRBJ2-2, with 8 bases matching TRBD1. This CDR3 is built from 17 residues. With 5 bases clipped from V and 4 bases from J, the junction kept 12 bases outside the gene matches. The CDR3: CASSLPRDRRTTGELFF. The CDR3 region has the DNA TGTGCCAGCAGTCTTCCCAGGGACAGGAGGACCACCGGGGAGCTGTTTTTT.

This chain connects TRBV12-3 or TRBV12-4 to TRBJ2-3; 11 nucleotides agree with TRBD1. The CDR3 is 15 amino acids. V shed 5 bases, J shed 5 bases, and the junction held 6 bases outside the gene matches. CDR3 sequence: CASSPGQGGQDTQYF. The CDR3 nucleotides read TGTGCCAGCAGTCCGGGACAGGGGGGCCAAGATACGCAGTATTTT.

The chain combines TRBV5-4 with TRBJ2-5, with D possibly matching TRBD2 (5 bases). With 4 bases removed from V and 5 bases from J, the gap between germline ends came to 12 bases. Germline V CDR1 and CDR2: SGHNT, YYREEE (reference sequence). The CDR3 consists of 13 residues. This CDR3 reads CASSTGIPETQYF. CDR3 nucleotide sequence: TGTGCCAGCAGCACCGGGATTCCGGAGACCCAGTACTTC.

In this sample, this clonotype turned up many times. The rearrangement uses TRBV4-2 and TRBJ1-4; D not resolved. Germline V gene sequence: CDR1 LGHNA, CDR2 YNFKEQ. Trimming cost V 7 bases and J 5 bases, with 11 bases left between them. This CDR3 is built from 13 residues. The CDR3, as DNA: TGTGCCAGCACCCTTGGAGGCAATGAAAAACTGTTTTTT. Its translation is CASTLGGNEKLFF.

The chain couples TRBV18 to TRBJ2-1; D possibly corresponds to TRBD1 (6 bases). Germline lookup yields CDR1 KGHSH and CDR2 LQKENI. The CDR3 has 13 amino acids. V was shortened by 0 bases and J by 7 bases, with 7 bases between the two germline ends. Written as DNA, the CDR3 is TGTGCCAGCTCACCACCAACAGGGAATGAGCAGTTCTTC. Its protein is CASSPPTGNEQFF. Variable domain in full (rest from reference TRBV18 and TRBJ2-1): NAGVMQNPRHLVRRRGQEARLRCSPMKGHSHVYWYRQLPEEGLKFMVYLQKENIIDESGMPKERFSAEFPKEGPSILRIQQVVRGDSAAYFCASSPPTGNEQFFGPGTRLTVL.

This clonotype has ten or more counts. The chain recombines TRBV5-4 with TRBJ1-1, with 8 positions matching TRBD1. Per the germline V gene, CDR1 is SGHNT and CDR2 is YYREEE (reference sequence). The CDR3 is made up of 14 amino acids. Losses at the gene ends were 6 bases for V and 3 bases for J; bases not matched to a gene: 7. CDR3 nucleotide sequence: TGTGCCAGCATCTCAGGGGGCACGCACACTGAAGCTTTCTTT. This gives the protein CASISGGTHTEAFF. The variable domain in full, completed from reference TRBV5-4 and TRBJ1-1, reads ETGVTQSPTHLIKTRGQQVTLRCSSQSGHNTVSWYQQALGQGPQFIFQYYREEENGRGNFPPRFSGLQFPNYSSELNVNALELDDSALYLCASISGGTHTEAFFGQGTRLTVV.

There are many counts of this clonotype. The rearrangement links TRBV12-3 or TRBV12-4 to TRBJ2-7; 9 nucleotides agree with TRBD1. The CDR3 extends over 14 amino acids. The junction had 12 bases not matched to a gene; V was cut back by 8 bases and J by 7 bases. The CDR3 DNA reads as TGTGCCAGCTCCGAAACCGGGACAGGGCGAGAGCAGTACTTC. Translation gives CASSETGTGREQYF.

V gene TRBV28 combines with J gene TRBJ1-5, with D maybe TRBD1 (5 bases). This CDR3 is built from 16 residues. Germline CDR1 and CDR2: MDHEN and SYDVKM. V was cut by 3 bases and J by 4 bases, with 16 bases left in between. CDR3 bases: TGTGCCAGCAGTTTCCTCCTGTCCTCAGGGAATCAGCCCCAGCATTTT. Its translation is CASSFLLSSGNQPQHF.

This clonotype has a handful of counts. The chain combines TRBV6-2 or TRBV6-3 with TRBJ1-5, with 8 bases fitting TRBD1. The CDR3 is 17 amino acids. Germline loops: CDR1 MNHEY, CDR2 SVGEGT. The trim removed 4 bases at V and 3 bases at J, leaving 11 bases unmatched. CDR3 loop: CASSLLPGQDFNQPQHF. Written as DNA, the CDR3 is TGTGCCAGCAGTTTACTTCCGGGACAGGATTTCAATCAGCCCCAGCATTTT.

This clonotype has a handful of counts. V and J are TRBV3-1 and TRBJ2-7; the D is unclear. Between the trimmed V and J ends, which lost 4 bases and 6 bases, there was a span of 10 bases. This CDR3 has 12 residues. The V gene's germline CDR1 is LGHDT and CDR2 YNNKEL (reference sequence). The CDR3 DNA follows: TGTGCCAGCAGCCGCGGCCTTTTCGAGCAGTACTTC. Its translation is CASSRGLFEQYF.

This clonotype has ten or more counts. The CDR3 DNA reads TGTGCCAGCGGTGAGGGGACCTACGAGCAGTACTTC. Protein product: CASGEGTYEQYF. The genes are TRBV12-3 or TRBV12-4 and TRBJ2-7; D may correspond to TRBD1 or TRBD2 (5 bases each). V lost 8 bases to trimming and J lost 2 bases, with 10 bases between them. CDR3 length: 12 amino acids.

This clonotype was observed at least ten times. The chain carries TRBV28 and TRBJ2-4; tentatively, D is TRBD1 (6 bases). Between the trimmed V and J ends, which lost 3 bases and 15 bases, there was a span of 15 bases. Germline V gene sequence: CDR1 MDHEN, CDR2 SYDVKM. The CDR3 sequence is 12 residues long. CDR3 in amino acids: CASSLEGPGVYF. The CDR3 coding sequence is TGTGCCAGCAGTTTGGAAGGACCAGGGGTGTACTTC.

This clonotype was counted many times. This chain joins TRBV6-2 or TRBV6-3 and TRBJ2-7; D not resolved. CDR3 size: 13 residues. Trimming shortened V by 0 bases and J by 6 bases, and 9 bases separated the two germline ends. CDR1 MNHEY and CDR2 SVGEGT come from the germline V gene. CDR3 sequence (DNA): TGTGCCAGCAGTTACTCCGGTGGCGGCGAGCAGTACTTC. This codes for CASSYSGGGEQYF.

The rearrangement joins TRBV9 to TRBJ1-3; D is ambiguous. The V and J ends lost 0 bases and 0 bases respectively, with 7 bases between them. The CDR3 consists of 15 residues. The germline V gene encodes CDR1 SGDLS and CDR2 YYNGEE. The CDR3 spells CASSVDGYSGNTIYF. CDR3 DNA sequence: TGTGCCAGCAGCGTAGATGGATACTCTGGAAACACCATATATTTT.

This clonotype showed up many times. The rearrangement links TRBV12-3 or TRBV12-4 to TRBJ1-1, with D unclear. The CDR3 length is 14 residues. Trimming pared 10 bases from V and 0 bases from J, leaving 15 bases between. The DNA for the CDR3 is TGTGCCACCGACCGAGACGGAATGAACACTGAAGCTTTCTTT. It codes for CATDRDGMNTEAFF.

This clonotype has ten or more counts. The chain has TRBV12-3 or TRBV12-4 and TRBJ1-4; D is perhaps TRBD1 (6 bases). The CDR3 totals 13 residues. V gave up 4 bases and J gave up 10 bases, with 13 bases separating them. The CDR3 DNA is TGTGCCAGCAGTTATCAAGGGGGTGGAAAACTGTTTTTT. Encoded protein: CASSYQGGGKLFF.

This clonotype was seen repeatedly, ten times or more. This rearrangement joins TRBV3-1 to TRBJ1-3, with no clear D. Germline V lookup: CDR1 LGHDT, CDR2 YNNKEL (reference sequence). Trimming took off 2 bases at V and 0 bases at J, with 5 bases between the two ends. The CDR3 totals 14 residues. The CDR3 sequence: CASSQTSSGNTIYF. CDR3 DNA sequence: TGTGCCAGCAGCCAAACAAGCTCTGGAAACACCATATATTTT.

The sample holds a few counts of this clonotype. The chain employs TRBV20-1 and TRBJ1-5; TRBD1 might be the D (5 bases). Trimming left V 3 bases short and J 5 bases short, with 14 bases between. Germline CDR1 DFQATT, CDR2 SNEGSKA (reference sequence). CDR3 length: 14 residues. The CDR3 here is CSARDILGHQPQHF. In nucleotides, the CDR3 is TGCAGTGCTAGGGACATCCTAGGCCATCAGCCCCAGCATTTT.

This clonotype was seen many times. The chain has TRBV18 and TRBJ2-1, with D maybe TRBD1 (5 bases). Germline loops: CDR1 KGHSH, CDR2 LQKENI. The CDR3 loop spans 15 amino acids. Trimming shortened V by 3 bases and J by 0 bases, and 9 bases separated the two germline ends. CDR3 sequence (DNA): TGTGCCAGCTCACCTCGACAGAGCTCCTACAATGAGCAGTTCTTC. Its protein product is CASSPRQSSYNEQFF. Complete variable domain (other parts from reference TRBV18 and TRBJ2-1): NAGVMQNPRHLVRRRGQEARLRCSPMKGHSHVYWYRQLPEEGLKFMVYLQKENIIDESGMPKERFSAEFPKEGPSILRIQQVVRGDSAAYFCASSPRQSSYNEQFFGPGTRLTVL.

This clonotype came up many times. This chain joins TRBV20-1 and TRBJ2-3; D possibly corresponds to TRBD2 (6 bases). The CDR3 totals 12 residues. Germline values: CDR1 DFQATT, CDR2 SNEGSKA (reference sequence). Trimming pared 7 bases from V and 4 bases from J, leaving 12 bases between. CDR3 residues: CSVASGADTQYF. As DNA, the CDR3 is TGCAGTGTCGCGTCGGGGGCAGATACGCAGTATTTT.

The rearrangement uses TRBV1 and TRBJ1-6; the table calls TRBD1, which could not be checked here. TRBV1 constitutes a pseudogene. The CDR3 contains 13 residues. The CDR3 is CTSSQPGSSPLHF. CDR3 in DNA: TGCACCAGCAGCCAACCAGGGAGCTCACCCCTCCACTTT.

This clonotype was recorded at least ten times. The chain couples TRBV12-3 or TRBV12-4 to TRBJ1-2, with D maybe TRBD1 (5 bases). The CDR3 loop spans 14 amino acids. The V and J ends lost 6 bases and 4 bases respectively, with 15 bases between them. CDR3 DNA sequence: TGTGCCAGCAGGAGTCAGGCAGGGTCCTATGGCTACACCTTC. Translating it yields CASRSQAGSYGYTF.

This clonotype was seen repeatedly, ten times or more. J is TRBJ2-6 and V is TRBV11-2; D not certain. V lost 5 bases to trimming and J lost 0 bases, with 8 bases between them. Germline-derived CDR1 and CDR2 are SGHAT and FQNNGV. CDR3 length: 15 amino acids. The CDR3, as DNA: TGTGCCAGCAGCCCCGTGAGCTCTGGGGCCAACGTCCTGACTTTC. It yields the protein CASSPVSSGANVLTF.

The J gene is TRBJ2-3, the V gene TRBV20-1; the match to TRBD1 covers 9 bases. Trimming cost V 3 bases and J 1 base; bases outside gene matches: 5. The CDR3 length is 15 residues. Germline lookup yields CDR1 DFQATT and CDR2 SNEGSKA (reference sequence). Here the CDR3 reads CSASQRDRGTDTQYF. The CDR3 coding sequence is TGCAGTGCTAGCCAGAGGGACAGGGGCACAGATACGCAGTATTTT.

This clonotype has ten or more counts. An end of the junction does not agree with germline; a read error may underlie this. V usage is TRBV4-3 and J usage is TRBJ2-7, with D possibly called TRBD1 or TRBD2 (5 bases each). This CDR3 is built from 16 residues. Per germline, CDR1 LGHNA and CDR2 YSLEER. The CDR3 region has the DNA TGCGCCAGCAGTCAAGAAGGCGAGGGGAACTCCTACGAGCAGTACTTC. Its protein product is CASSQEGEGNSYEQYF.

For this clonotype: Being one base from a much bigger clone, this may be a read error. The chain couples TRBV7-2 to TRBJ2-5; 7 bases are a match to TRBD2. CDR1 is SGHTA, CDR2 FQGNSA, per germline. The CDR3 consists of 14 residues. V trimming: 2 bases; J trimming: 1 base; junction bases outside the gene matches: 1. The CDR3 protein is CASSLWGGQETQYF. For the CDR3, the DNA is TGTGCCAGCAGCTTATGGGGGGGCCAAGAGACCCAGTACTTC.